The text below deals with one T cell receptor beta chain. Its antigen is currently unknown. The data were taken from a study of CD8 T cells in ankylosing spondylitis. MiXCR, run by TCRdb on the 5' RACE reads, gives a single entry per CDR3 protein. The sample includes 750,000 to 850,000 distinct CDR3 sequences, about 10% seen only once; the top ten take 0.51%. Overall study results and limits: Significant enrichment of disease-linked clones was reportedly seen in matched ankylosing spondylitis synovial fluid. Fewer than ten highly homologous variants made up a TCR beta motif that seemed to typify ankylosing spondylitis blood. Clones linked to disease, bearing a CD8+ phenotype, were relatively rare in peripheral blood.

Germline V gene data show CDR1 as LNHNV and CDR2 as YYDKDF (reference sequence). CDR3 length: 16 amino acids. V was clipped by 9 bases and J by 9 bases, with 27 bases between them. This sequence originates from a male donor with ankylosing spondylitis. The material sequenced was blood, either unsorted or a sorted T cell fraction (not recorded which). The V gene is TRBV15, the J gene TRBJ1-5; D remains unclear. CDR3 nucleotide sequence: TGTGCCACGGGGATGAACCTTGGCAGATCCCCGAGGCCCCAGCATTTT. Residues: CATGMNLGRSPRPQHF.